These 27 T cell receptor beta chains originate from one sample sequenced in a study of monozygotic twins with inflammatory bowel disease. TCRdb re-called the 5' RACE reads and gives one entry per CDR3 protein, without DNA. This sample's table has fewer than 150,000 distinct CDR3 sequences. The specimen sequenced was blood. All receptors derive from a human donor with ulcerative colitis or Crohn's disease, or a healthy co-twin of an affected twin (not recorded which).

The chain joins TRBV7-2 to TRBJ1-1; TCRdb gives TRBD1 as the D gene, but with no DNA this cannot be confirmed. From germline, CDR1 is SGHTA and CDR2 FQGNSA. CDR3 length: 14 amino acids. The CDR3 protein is CASSAGQLNTEAFF.

CDR3 in amino acids: CASSPIRGTGTDTQYF. This chain links TRBV18 with TRBJ2-3; the TCRdb call, TRBD1, lacks DNA for checking. The CDR3 is made up of 16 amino acids. Germline values: CDR1 KGHSH, CDR2 LQKENI.

CDR3 in amino acids: CASSLDRGGRAEQFF. V usage is TRBV7-7 and J usage is TRBJ2-1; there is no DNA to check the TCRdb D call of TRBD1. The CDR3 spans 15 residues. CDR1 SSHAT and CDR2 FNYEAQ come from the germline V gene (reference sequence).

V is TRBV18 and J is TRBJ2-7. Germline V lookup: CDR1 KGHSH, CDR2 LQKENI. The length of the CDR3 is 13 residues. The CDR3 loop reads CASSPGRAYEQYF.

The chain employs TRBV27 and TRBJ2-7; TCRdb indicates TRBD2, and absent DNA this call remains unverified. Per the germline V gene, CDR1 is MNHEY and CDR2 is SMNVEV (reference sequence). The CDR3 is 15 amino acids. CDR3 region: CASNSRLADTYEQYF.

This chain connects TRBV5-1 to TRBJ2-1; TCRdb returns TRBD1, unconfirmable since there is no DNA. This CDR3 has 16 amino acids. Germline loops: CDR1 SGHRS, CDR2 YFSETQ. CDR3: CASSLEGASSYNEQFF.

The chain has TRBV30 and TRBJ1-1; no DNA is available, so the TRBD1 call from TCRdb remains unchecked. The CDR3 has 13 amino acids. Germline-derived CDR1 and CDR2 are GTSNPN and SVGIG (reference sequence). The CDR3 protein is CAWSRGGRTEAFF. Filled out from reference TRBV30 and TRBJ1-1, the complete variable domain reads SQTIHQWPATLVQPVGSPLSLECTVEGTSNPNLYWYRQAAGRGLQLLFYSVGIGQISSEVPQNLSASRPQDRQFILSSKKLLLSDSGFYLCAWSRGGRTEAFFGQGTRLTVV.

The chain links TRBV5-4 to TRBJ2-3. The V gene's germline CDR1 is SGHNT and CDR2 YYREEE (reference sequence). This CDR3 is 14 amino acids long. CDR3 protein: CASSSPLGTDTQYF.

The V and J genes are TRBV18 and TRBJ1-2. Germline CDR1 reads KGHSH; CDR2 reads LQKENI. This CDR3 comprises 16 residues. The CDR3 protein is CASSPPGLRGDYGYTF.

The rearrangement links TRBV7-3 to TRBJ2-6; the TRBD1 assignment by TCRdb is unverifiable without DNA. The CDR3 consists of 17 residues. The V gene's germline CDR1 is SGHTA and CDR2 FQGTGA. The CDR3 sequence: CASSAGTGPLGANVLTF.

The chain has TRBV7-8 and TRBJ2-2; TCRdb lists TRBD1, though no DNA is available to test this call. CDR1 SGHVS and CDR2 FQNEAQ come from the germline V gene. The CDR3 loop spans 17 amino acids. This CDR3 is CASSLQGAPSTTGELFF.

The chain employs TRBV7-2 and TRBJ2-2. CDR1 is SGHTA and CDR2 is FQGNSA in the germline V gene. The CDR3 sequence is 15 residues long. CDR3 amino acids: CASSLFGGDTGELFF.

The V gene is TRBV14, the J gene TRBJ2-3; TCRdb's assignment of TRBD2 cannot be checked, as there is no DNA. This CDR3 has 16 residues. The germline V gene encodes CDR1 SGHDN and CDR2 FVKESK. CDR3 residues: CASSQILAGFTDTQYF.

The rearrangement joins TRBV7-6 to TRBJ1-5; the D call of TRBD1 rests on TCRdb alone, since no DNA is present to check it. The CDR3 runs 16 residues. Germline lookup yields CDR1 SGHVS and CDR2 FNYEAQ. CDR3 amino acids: CASSYDATGGIQPQHF.

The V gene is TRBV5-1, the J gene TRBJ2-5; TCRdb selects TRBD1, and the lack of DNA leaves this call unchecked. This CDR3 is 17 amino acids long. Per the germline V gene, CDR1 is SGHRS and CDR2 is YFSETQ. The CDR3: CASSSGTGVSFGETQYF.

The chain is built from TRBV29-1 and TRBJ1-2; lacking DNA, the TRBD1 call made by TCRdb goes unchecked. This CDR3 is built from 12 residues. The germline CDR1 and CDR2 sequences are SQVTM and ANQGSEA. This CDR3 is CTTLRGAQGYTF. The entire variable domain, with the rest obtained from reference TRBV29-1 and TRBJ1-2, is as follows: SAVISQKPSRDICQRGTSLTIQCQVDSQVTMMFWYRQQPGQSLTLIATANQGSEATYESGFVIDKFPISRPNLTFSTLTVSNMSPEDSSIYLCTTLRGAQGYTFGSGTRLTVV.

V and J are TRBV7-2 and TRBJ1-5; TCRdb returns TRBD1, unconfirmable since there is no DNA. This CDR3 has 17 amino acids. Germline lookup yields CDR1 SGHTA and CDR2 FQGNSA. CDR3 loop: CASSLATGAYSNQPQHF.

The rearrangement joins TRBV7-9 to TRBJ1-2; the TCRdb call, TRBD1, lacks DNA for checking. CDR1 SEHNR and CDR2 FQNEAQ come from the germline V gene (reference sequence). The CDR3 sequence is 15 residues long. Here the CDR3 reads CASSPRTGYNYGYTF. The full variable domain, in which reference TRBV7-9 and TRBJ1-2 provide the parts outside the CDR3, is DTGVSQNPRHKITKRGQNVTFRCDPISEHNRLYWYRQTLGQGPEFLTYFQNEAQLEKSRLLSDRFSAERPKGSFSTLEIQRTEQGDSAMYLCASSPRTGYNYGYTFGSGTRLTVV.

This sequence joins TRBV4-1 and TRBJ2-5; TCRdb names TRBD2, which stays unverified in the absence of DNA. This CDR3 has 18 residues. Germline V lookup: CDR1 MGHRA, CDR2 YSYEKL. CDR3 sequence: CASSPPYWERGGAETQYF.

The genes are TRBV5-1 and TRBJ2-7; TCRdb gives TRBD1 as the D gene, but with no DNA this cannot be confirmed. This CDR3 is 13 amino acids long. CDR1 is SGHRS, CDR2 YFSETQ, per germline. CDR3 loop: CASTSPGLLKQYF. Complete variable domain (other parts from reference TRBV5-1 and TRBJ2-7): KAGVTQTPRYLIKTRGQQVTLSCSPISGHRSVSWYQQTPGQGLQFLFEYFSETQRNKGNFPGRFSGRQFSNSRSEMNVSTLELGDSALYLCASTSPGLLKQYFGPGTRLTVT.

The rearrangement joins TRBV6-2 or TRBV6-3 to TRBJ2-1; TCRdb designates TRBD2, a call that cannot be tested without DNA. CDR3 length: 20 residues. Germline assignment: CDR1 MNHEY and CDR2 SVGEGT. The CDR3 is CASSYGTTSGGAVSYNEQFF.

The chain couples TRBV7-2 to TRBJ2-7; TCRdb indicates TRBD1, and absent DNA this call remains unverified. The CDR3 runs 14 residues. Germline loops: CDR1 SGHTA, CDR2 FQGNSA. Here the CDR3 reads CASSLASGSYEQYF.

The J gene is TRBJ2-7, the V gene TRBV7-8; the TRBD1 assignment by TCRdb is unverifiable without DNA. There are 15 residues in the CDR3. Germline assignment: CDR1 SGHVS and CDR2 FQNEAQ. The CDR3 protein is CASSFRQTYSYEQHF.

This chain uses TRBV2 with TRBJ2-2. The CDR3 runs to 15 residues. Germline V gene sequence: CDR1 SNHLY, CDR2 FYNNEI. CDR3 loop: CASHSDLLNTGELFF.

CDR3 sequence reads: CATSRDGQAPKGDYGYTF. The chain recombines TRBV15 with TRBJ1-2; TCRdb's D call, TRBD1, is unchecked because there is no DNA. CDR3 length: 18 amino acids. The germline CDR1 and CDR2 sequences are LNHNV and YYDKDF (reference sequence).

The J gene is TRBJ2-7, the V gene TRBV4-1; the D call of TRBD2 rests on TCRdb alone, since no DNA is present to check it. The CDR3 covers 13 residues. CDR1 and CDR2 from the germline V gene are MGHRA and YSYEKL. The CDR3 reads CASSQDQGLLRYF.

CDR3 sequence: CASSLTSGVNTGELFF. The chain combines TRBV7-3 with TRBJ2-2; as DNA is missing, the TRBD2 call by TCRdb cannot be tested. CDR3 length: 16 residues. Germline V gives CDR1 SGHTA, CDR2 FQGTGA.